This T cell receptor (beta chain) was retrieved from a study of shared clonotypes between healthy human individuals. The protocol was immunoSEQ multiplex PCR, while the TCRdb copy is restricted to in-frame clones and leaves out a portion. In the table there are 1 million to 1.3 million clones, around 78% of which are singletons. This clone was recorded only once. This may be a read error, as it is one base from a much larger clone. There are 11 residues in the CDR3. CDR1 is SGHKS and CDR2 is YYEKEE in the germline V gene (reference sequence). V gave up 1 base and J gave up 5 bases, with 4 bases separating them.

Sequencing was carried out using memory CD4+ T cells from PBMCs. Subset: CD45RA-negative fraction. This chain joins TRBV5-5 and TRBJ2-7; no definite D call. This sequence was found in a young man in good health. Some clones in this sample may be carry-over from other donors' samples. CDR3 sequence: CASSLLNEQYF. The CDR3 DNA reads TGTGCCAGCAGCTTGTTGAACGAGCAGTACTTC.